The present T cell receptor beta chain was sequenced within a study of blood T cells in healthy people across ages. Study observations and caveats: Strong correlation linked observed beta diversity and percent naive T cells. Unknown CMV status may confound age-related changes in expanded clones. In long-lived donors, naive CD4+ cell counts and diversity exceeded those of aged donors.

Each donor's blood draw was 7.5 to 10 milliliters of peripheral blood. Primers used in a second PCR of about 7 to 11 cycles were a sample-barcoded 5' primer and a J-beta primer mix. Via MiXCR, TCRdb re-called the 5' RACE reads, giving one row per CDR3 protein. The sample consists of fewer than 700,000 distinct CDR3 sequences, 35% to 50% of them appearing once. This clonotype was recorded a few times. Its antigen is as yet unknown. CDR3 length equals 14 residues. V was trimmed by 5 bases and J by 0 bases, leaving 8 bases between them. From germline, CDR1 is DFQATT and CDR2 SNEGSKA (reference sequence). J is TRBJ2-6 and V is TRBV20-1; D is perhaps TRBD1 (5 bases). Sequenced input: blood. The sequence was collected from an elderly man in good health. The CDR3 loop reads CSALDSSGANVLTF. The CDR3 DNA reads TGCAGTGCTCTCGACAGCTCTGGGGCCAACGTCCTGACTTTC.